This TCR beta chain was found in a study of regulatory T cells in long-lasting Graves disease. The overall study: Graves' cases, newly diagnosed, had used antithyroid drugs under 3 months.

Note on this clonotype: Its antigen remains unidentified.

CDR3 regions were amplified by Arm-PCR using iRepertoire HTBI primers to build TCR beta libraries. From the multiplex PCR reads, TCRdb called clonotypes with MiXCR, one entry per CDR3 protein. The data show approximately 490,000 distinct CDR3 sequences, 16% seen once. Study-level results: Sample size, which was small, may have reduced accuracy.

The time point was: newly diagnosed GD, antithyroid drugs for less than 3 months. The TCR library used RNA extracted from PBMCs. Diagnosing Graves' disease relied on the American Thyroid Association guidelines. These data were likewise used in another study, on T cells in Graves' hyperthyroidism and ophthalmopathy. That source adds: Blood also contained most expanded thyroid clonotypes above 0.001.

This specimen was peripheral blood mononuclear cells (PBMCs), taken at new diagnosis, from a patient treated with antithyroid drugs. This sequence was found in a man aged 40-49 years with Graves disease.

This chain's CDR3 is CASSSGQGGWETQYF. The CDR3 DNA reads as TGCGCCAGCAGCTCCGGACAGGGCGGTTGGGAGACCCAGTACTTC. The chain carries TRBV5-1 and TRBJ2-5, with TRBD1 matching 8 bases. V lost 3 bases and J lost 5; bases outside the gene matches: 9. The CDR3 extends over 15 amino acids. The germline V gene has CDR1 SGHRS and CDR2 YFSETQ.